This T cell receptor (beta chain) was found in a study of vaccination and CD4 T cells after COVID-19. The CDR3 covers 15 residues. V lost 2 bases and J lost 2, with 10 bases in between. Germline CDR1 reads MNHEY; CDR2 reads SMNVEV (reference sequence). Cultured CD4+ T cells had their DNA profiled by the Oncomine TCR Beta short-read assay. Each CDR3 protein is one row after TCRdb ran MiXCR on the PCR reads. The sample lists 8,500 to 10,000 distinct CDR3 sequences, 55% occurring once. Treatment given: roughly nine-day PBMC culture with coronavirus spike peptide pools or control peptides (ViraFEST assay). The study, taken as a whole, reports: A relatively small number of convalescent patients were studied, and no early post-infection timepoints were included.

On this clonotype itself: Its matching antigen is unknown.

This sequence joins TRBV27 and TRBJ1-5; D remains ambiguous. Sequenced material: CD4+ T cells from blood, cultured in vitro. This sequence originates from a human donor who had recovered from COVID-19. This CDR3 reads CASSLRPAGNQPQHF. DNA for the CDR3: TGTGCCAGCAGTTTAAGGCCAGCGGGCAATCAGCCCCAGCATTTT.